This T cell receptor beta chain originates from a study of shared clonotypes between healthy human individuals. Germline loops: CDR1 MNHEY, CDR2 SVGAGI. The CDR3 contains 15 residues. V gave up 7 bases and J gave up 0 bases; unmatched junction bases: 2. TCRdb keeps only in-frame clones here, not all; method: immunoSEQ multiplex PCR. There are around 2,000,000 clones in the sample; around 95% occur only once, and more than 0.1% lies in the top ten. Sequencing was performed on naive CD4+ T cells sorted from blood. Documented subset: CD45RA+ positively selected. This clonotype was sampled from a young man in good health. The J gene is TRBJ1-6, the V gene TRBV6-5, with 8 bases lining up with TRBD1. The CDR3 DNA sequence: TGTGCCAGCAAAGACAGGGGCTCCTATAATTCACCCCTCCACTTT. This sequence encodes CASKDRGSYNSPLHF.